This T cell receptor beta chain was captured by sequencing in a study of T cell repertoires in cytomegalovirus infection. Turning to the study itself: Peptides in the study included HLA-C-restricted and HLA-B-restricted CMV epitopes. General study results and limits: Summed frequency of public TCR beta families distinguished CMV carriers with the relevant HLA. CMV-specific TCR beta clonotypes restricted by HLA-C were the ones dominating the ex vivo response.

From the reads, TCRdb called clonotypes with MiXCR, one entry per CDR3 protein. The profile shows hundreds of thousands of distinct CDR3 sequences, approximately 29% of them singletons. This clonotype was detected a few times. Its antigen is undetermined. The receptor was derived from a human donor in good health (CMV status not recorded). Some clones in this sample may be carry-over from other donors' samples. Sample: cultured CD8+ T cells from PBMCs, taken from culture after CMV antigen stimulation.

CDR3 in amino acids: CASSDWGSNEKLFF. In DNA form, the CDR3 reads TGTGCCAGCAGTGACTGGGGGTCTAATGAAAAACTGTTTTTT. J is TRBJ1-4 and V is TRBV6-6; maybe TRBD1 (5 bases). Trimming shortened V by 5 bases and J by 3 bases, and 10 bases separated the two germline ends. CDR1 and CDR2 from the germline V gene are MNHNY and SVGAGI (reference sequence). This CDR3 comprises 14 residues.